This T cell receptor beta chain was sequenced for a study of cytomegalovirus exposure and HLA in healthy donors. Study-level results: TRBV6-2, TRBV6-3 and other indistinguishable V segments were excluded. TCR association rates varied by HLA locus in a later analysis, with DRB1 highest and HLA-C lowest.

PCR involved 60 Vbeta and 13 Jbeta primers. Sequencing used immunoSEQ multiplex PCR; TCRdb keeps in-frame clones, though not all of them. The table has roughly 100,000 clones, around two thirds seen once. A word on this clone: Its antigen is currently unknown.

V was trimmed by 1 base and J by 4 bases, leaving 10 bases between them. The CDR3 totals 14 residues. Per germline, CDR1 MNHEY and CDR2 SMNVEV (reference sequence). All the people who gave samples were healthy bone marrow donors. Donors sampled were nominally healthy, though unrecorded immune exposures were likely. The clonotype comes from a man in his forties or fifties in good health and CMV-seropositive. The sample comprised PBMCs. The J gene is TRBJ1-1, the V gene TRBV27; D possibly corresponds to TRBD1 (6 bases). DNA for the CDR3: TGTGCCAGCAGTTTATTTGGGGGCGCCACTGAAGCTTTCTTT. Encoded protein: CASSLFGGATEAFF.